The rows below give T cell receptor beta chains drawn from one sample of a study of blood T cell repertoires in COVID-19. Profiling relied on immunoSEQ multiplex PCR, and the TCRdb table lists in-frame clones only, not all of them. The table includes about 250,000 clones, over 80% detected once. The sequencing sample was made of PBMCs or T cells enriched from blood (not recorded which). Receptor source: a woman in her twenties or thirties with acute COVID-19. Each CDR3 is given with its conserved first and last residue. Each record gives: V gene, J gene, D gene, CDR3 length, clone size, CDR3 DNA, CDR3 protein. D genes are given only for firm matches. Rows may omit the clone size; those that give it use once, few, many or a size class.

TRBV5-1	TRBJ1-2	.	15	.	TGCGCCAGCAGCCCTCGGACAGAAACCCTCTATGGCTACACCTTC	CASSPRTETLYGYTF
TRBV4-1	TRBJ1-6	.	15	.	TGCGCCAGCAGCCCTTTTTTTCAAGGGGAAGCACCCCTCCACTTT	CASSPFFQGEAPLHF
TRBV12-3/TRBV12-4	TRBJ1-4	.	11	few	TGTGCCAGCAGTTTTCGTGAAAAACTGTTTTTT	CASSFREKLFF
TRBV6-5	TRBJ2-5	.	15	few	TGTGCCAGCAGGCGACTAGGGGGGGGGCCGGAGACCCAGTACTTC	CASRRLGGGPETQYF
TRBV7-9	TRBJ1-2	.	13	.	TGTGCCAGCAGCCAAGAGAGAGGCTATGGCTACACCTTC	CASSQERGYGYTF
TRBV19	TRBJ1-1	TRBD1	14	.	TGTGCCAGTACCTCGGGACAGGGGAACACTGAAGCTTTCTTT	CASTSGQGNTEAFF
TRBV5-5	TRBJ1-2	TRBD1	17	.	TGTGCCAGCAGCTTCGGGAAGGGCGGACAGGGTTTCTATGGCTACACCTTC	CASSFGKGGQGFYGYTF
TRBV7-9	TRBJ1-6	TRBD1	15	few	TGTGCCAGCAGCTTAGGACAGGGCGAGAATTCACCCCTCCACTTT	CASSLGQGENSPLHF
TRBV4-1	TRBJ1-1	.	14	.	TGCGCCAGCAGCCAACCCTCGGTGAACACTGAAGCTTTCTTT	CASSQPSVNTEAFF
TRBV5-6	TRBJ2-2	.	15	.	TGTGCCAGCAGCTTGAGTGGGGGCCGTTACCGGGAGCTGTTTTTT	CASSLSGGRYRELFF
TRBV18	TRBJ2-7	TRBD1	15	.	TGTGCCAGCTCCACGACAGGGATGGAACCTTGGGAGCAGTACTTC	CASSTTGMEPWEQYF
TRBV9	TRBJ2-3	.	16	few	TGTGCCAGCAGCGTAGGTCTCTCTAGCCTCACAGATACGCAGTATTTT	CASSVGLSSLTDTQYF
TRBV18	TRBJ2-7	.	15	.	TGTGCCAGCTCAGGGCCGGGACTCCGCTCCTACGAGCAGTACTTC	CASSGPGLRSYEQYF
TRBV12-5	TRBJ1-2	TRBD1	14	.	TGTGCTAGTGGTCCGGGACAGGGGATCTATGGCTACACCTTC	CASGPGQGIYGYTF
TRBV25-1	TRBJ1-6	.	18	.	TGTGCCAGCAGTGAATATTTTTTGAGTGATGAGAGGAATTCACCCCTCCACTTT	CASSEYFLSDERNSPLHF
TRBV19	TRBJ1-2	.	15	.	TGTGCCAGTCACCCTCCCGACAGAGGTCTCTATGGCTACACCTTC	CASHPPDRGLYGYTF
TRBV4-1	TRBJ1-1	.	15	.	TGCGCCAGCAGCCAAGATGGGAGGGGGAACACTGAAGCTTTCTTT	CASSQDGRGNTEAFF
TRBV28	TRBJ2-7	.	16	.	TGTGCCAGCAGTTTACGTTCAGGGGTAAGCTCCTACGAGCAGTACTTC	CASSLRSGVSSYEQYF
TRBV19	TRBJ1-2	.	12	.	TGTGCCAGTAAGAATTCCGGCTATGGCTACACCTTC	CASKNSGYGYTF
TRBV7-8	TRBJ2-5	.	14	.	TGTGCCAGCAGCTTAGGGGTAGACTCGGAGACCCAGTACTTC	CASSLGVDSETQYF
TRBV11-2	TRBJ2-7	.	13	.	TGTGCCAGCAGCTTAGAGACAGCTTACGAGCAGTACTTC	CASSLETAYEQYF
TRBV2	TRBJ2-5	.	13	.	TGTGCCACGATAAAATGGAGGCAAGAGACCCAGTACTTC	CATIKWRQETQYF
TRBV12-3/TRBV12-4	TRBJ1-2	.	13	.	TGTGCCAGCAGGGGACTCGCTAACTATGGCTACACCTTC	CASRGLANYGYTF
TRBV27	TRBJ2-2	TRBD2	17	.	TGTGCCAGCACTCCCAAAGCAGCGGGGGGGAACACCGGGGAGCTGTTTTTT	CASTPKAAGGNTGELFF
TRBV3-1/TRBV3-2	TRBJ2-1	TRBD2	19	.	TGTGCCAGCAGCCTCAGTTCATTTAGCGGGGGTTACCGGCACAATGAGCAGTTCTTC	CASSLSSFSGGYRHNEQFF
TRBV19	TRBJ2-7	.	14	.	TGTGCCAGTCGACGACAACTGGGCTCCTACGAGCAGTACTTC	CASRRQLGSYEQYF
TRBV24-1	TRBJ2-2	TRBD1	18	.	TGTGCCACCAGTGACAGCCCAGGGACAGGAGTTAACACCGGGGAGCTGTTTTTT	CATSDSPGTGVNTGELFF
TRBV7-8	TRBJ2-5	TRBD2	16	.	TGTGCCAGCAGCAAAAGGGGGAGGCGGGAGGCGGAGACCCAGTACTTC	CASSKRGRREAETQYF
TRBV5-6	TRBJ1-2	.	16	.	TGTGCCAGCTCCTTGCCCGGTTTCTCCCCCACCTATGGCTACACCTTC	CASSLPGFSPTYGYTF
TRBV5-5	TRBJ2-3	TRBD2	15	.	TGTGCCAGCAGCTTGGTTGGGCGGGAGTGGGATACGCAGTATTTT	CASSLVGREWDTQYF
TRBV3-1/TRBV3-2	TRBJ1-5	.	17	.	TGTGCCAGCAGCCAAGAATTTGTAGGGGGTGGCAATCAGCCCCAGCATTTT	CASSQEFVGGGNQPQHF
TRBV3-1/TRBV3-2	TRBJ2-6	TRBD1	17	.	TGTGCCAGCAGCCAAGAACAGGGGGCCTCTGGGGCCAACGTCCTGACTTTC	CASSQEQGASGANVLTF
TRBV7-8	TRBJ2-7	TRBD1	16	.	TGTGCCAGCAGCCCCCTGGACAGGGATCCTTCCTACGAGCAGTACTTC	CASSPLDRDPSYEQYF
TRBV19	TRBJ1-1	TRBD1	16	.	TGTGCCAGTAGTGGGGACAGGGACTCTCCCCACACTGAAGCTTTCTTT	CASSGDRDSPHTEAFF
TRBV6-5	TRBJ2-2	.	16	.	TGTGCCAGCAGTTACGGCGGGGAATGGAACACCGGGGAGCTGTTTTTT	CASSYGGEWNTGELFF
TRBV7-2	TRBJ2-7	TRBD2	14	.	TGTGCCAGCAGCTTAAACGGGGGGACTTACGAGCAGTACTTC	CASSLNGGTYEQYF